Shown below are 21 T cell receptor beta chains from a single sample sequenced in a study of OX40 agonist ivuxolimab in advanced cancers. The library was built by means of the immunoSEQ multiplex PCR assay. TCRdb obtained this table from immuneACCESS and retained in-frame rearrangements with V and J assigned. These tables miss some clones; where compared with another copy, unresolved V genes account for less than half of the shortfall, and the remainder is unexplained. The sample profile shows some 58,000 clones; 87% of them were found once. The ten top clones hold about 0.66% of the sample. Material: CD4+ or CD8+ T cells sorted from blood, obtained in a trial of the OX40 agonist ivuxolimab. The source of these receptors is an adult with an advanced solid tumor such as melanoma, head and neck, liver or kidney cancer.

This clone was detected once. The chain employs TRBV15 and TRBJ2-7, with 7 bases that match TRBD2. The CDR3 contains 14 residues. Germline V lookup: CDR1 LNHNV, CDR2 YYDKDF (reference sequence). Losses at the gene ends were 5 bases for V and 5 bases for J; bases not matched to a gene: 9. The CDR3: CATSESSGRHEQYF. The CDR3 nucleotides read TGTGCCACCAGCGAATCTAGCGGTCGCCACGAGCAGTACTTC. The full variable domain, completed using reference TRBV15 and TRBJ2-7, is DAMVIQNPRYQVTQFGKPVTLSCSQTLNHNVMYWYQQKSSQAPKLLFHYYDKDFNNEADTPDNFQSRRPNTSFCFLDIRSPGLGDTAMYLCATSESSGRHEQYFGPGTRLTVT.

This chain links TRBV19 with TRBJ1-1, with D unclear. Germline lookup yields CDR1 LNHDA and CDR2 SQIVND (reference sequence). V was clipped by 5 bases and J by 2 bases, with 9 bases between them. The CDR3 extends over 13 amino acids. The chain's CDR3 is CASSRRVNTEAFF. Written as DNA, the CDR3 is TGTGCCAGTAGTCGAAGGGTCAACACTGAAGCTTTCTTT.

The chain has TRBV29-1 and TRBJ1-2; unclear D gene. Trimming left V 4 bases short and J 0 bases short, with 12 bases between. Germline CDR1 SQVTM, CDR2 ANQGSEA. This CDR3 contains 14 residues. This CDR3 reads CSVASGSANYGYTF. CDR3 nucleotides: TGCAGCGTTGCGTCCGGTTCAGCTAACTATGGCTACACCTTC.

This chain joins TRBV7-9 and TRBJ2-1; no clear D gene. CDR1 is SEHNR and CDR2 is FQNEAQ in the germline V gene (reference sequence). This CDR3 has 13 amino acids. The ends were cut back, 1 base at V and 4 bases at J, with 5 bases in the middle. CDR3 region: CASSLVPYNEQFF. The CDR3 coding sequence is TGTGCCAGCAGCTTAGTCCCTTACAATGAGCAGTTCTTC.

This clone was counted once. The chain has TRBV9 and TRBJ2-5; possible D gene TRBD2, 5 bases. Trimming removed 0 bases from V and 5 bases from J, with 20 bases in between. CDR1 is SGDLS, CDR2 YYNGEE, per germline. CDR3 length: 17 amino acids. The CDR3 sequence: CASSVEWGDSDWETQYF. CDR3 nucleotides: TGTGCCAGCAGCGTAGAGTGGGGAGATTCAGACTGGGAGACCCAGTACTTC.

This rearrangement joins TRBV14 to TRBJ2-1, with 11 bases lining up with TRBD2. The J segment lost 3 bases and the V segment lost 0 bases, leaving 7 bases of the junction unmatched. CDR1 is SGHDN and CDR2 is FVKESK in the germline V gene. CDR3 length: 18 residues. CDR3: CASSQDWSSGRLYNEQFF. The CDR3 DNA is TGTGCCAGCAGCCAAGATTGGTCTAGCGGGAGGCTCTACAATGAGCAGTTCTTC.

This chain connects TRBV2 to TRBJ1-4, with TRBD1 matching 9 bases. V trimming: 3 bases; J trimming: 7 bases; junction bases outside the gene matches: 0. Germline V gene data show CDR1 as SNHLY and CDR2 as FYNNEI. The CDR3 consists of 13 residues. The CDR3: CASSEDRGEKLFF. The DNA of the CDR3 is TGTGCCAGCAGTGAGGACAGGGGTGAAAAACTGTTTTTT.

This clone occurred once. The chain is built from TRBV11-1 and TRBJ2-6; D unresolved. Germline lookup yields CDR1 SGHAT and CDR2 FQDESV (reference sequence). This CDR3 has 16 amino acids. Trimming left V 4 bases short and J 0 bases short, with 10 bases between. CDR3 DNA sequence: TGTGCCAGCAGCTCTGGACGGTCCTCTGGGGCCAACGTCCTGACTTTC. This encodes CASSSGRSSGANVLTF.

The V call is TRBV4-1, the J call TRBJ2-1, with 9 bases lining up with TRBD2. The germline CDR1 and CDR2 sequences are MGHRA and YSYEKL. The CDR3 length is 18 residues. The junction had 13 bases not matched to a gene; V was cut back by 1 base and J by 6 bases. The CDR3: CASSQGKAWASGVNEQFF. CDR3 DNA: TGCGCCAGCAGCCAAGGAAAGGCCTGGGCTAGCGGGGTCAATGAGCAGTTCTTC.

The chain has TRBV7-7 and TRBJ2-3; D is uncertain. The CDR3 length is 13 residues. Germline V gives CDR1 SSHAT, CDR2 FNYEAQ (reference sequence). V gave up 9 bases and J gave up 2 bases, with 12 bases separating them. This CDR3 is CASSRDFTDTQYF. The CDR3 DNA reads TGTGCCAGTAGCAGAGACTTCACAGATACGCAGTATTTT.

This rearrangement joins TRBV2 to TRBJ2-4, with 9 positions matching TRBD2. Germline-derived CDR1 and CDR2 are SNHLY and FYNNEI. This CDR3 has 15 residues. V lost 7 bases, J lost 5 bases, and 9 bases stayed unmatched. CDR3 loop: CASNRLAGRENIQYF. The CDR3 nucleotides are TGTGCCAGCAACAGGCTAGCGGGACGCGAAAACATTCAGTACTTC.

The chain recombines TRBV5-1 with TRBJ2-2; 12 bases map to TRBD1. CDR3 length equals 16 residues. The germline V gene encodes CDR1 SGHRS and CDR2 YFSETQ. The V segment lost 5 bases and the J segment 6 bases; nucleotides outside the gene matches: 8. The CDR3 protein is CASSTRDRGRAGELFF. The CDR3 DNA follows: TGCGCCAGCAGTACCCGGGACAGGGGGCGCGCCGGGGAGCTGTTTTTT.

The chain has TRBV11-3 and TRBJ2-7; no firm D call. Trimming cost V 5 bases and J 6 bases, with 8 bases left between them. The length of the CDR3 is 11 residues. Germline V CDR1 and CDR2: SGHNT, YENEEA. The CDR3 loop reads CASSDVGEQYF. The CDR3 nucleotides read TGTGCCAGCAGCGATGTTGGCGAGCAGTACTTC.

The rearrangement joins TRBV6-1 to TRBJ1-2, with unresolved D. This CDR3 is built from 13 residues. The germline V and J ends were trimmed by 3 bases and 4 bases, with 9 bases remaining between them. Germline V lookup: CDR1 MNHNS, CDR2 SASEGT. Here the CDR3 reads CASSEVATYGYTF. Here the CDR3 DNA reads TGTGCCAGCAGTGAGGTAGCTACCTATGGCTACACCTTC.

The chain combines TRBV10-3 with TRBJ1-3; perhaps TRBD1 as D (5 bases). The CDR3 runs to 15 residues. V shed 6 bases and J shed 2 bases, with 14 bases lying between them. Germline CDR1 reads ENHRY; CDR2 reads SYGVKD. The CDR3: CAISARQPPGNTIYF. The DNA for the CDR3 is TGTGCCATCAGCGCGCGACAGCCACCTGGAAACACCATATATTTT.

The gene calls are TRBV10-3 and TRBJ2-3; D ambiguous. The V gene lost 4 bases and the J gene lost 3 bases, with 11 bases spanning the gap. The CDR3 spans 14 residues. Germline V lookup: CDR1 ENHRY, CDR2 SYGVKD. The CDR3 nucleotides read TGTGCCATCAGTGGTATCGGGTTGACAGATACGCAGTATTTT. Translating gives CAISGIGLTDTQYF.

This clone showed up just once. The chain links TRBV5-6 to TRBJ2-7; the match to TRBD1 covers 7 bases. There are 15 residues in the CDR3. CDR1 and CDR2 (germline): SGHDT, YYEEEE. V lost 4 bases, J lost 0 bases, and 7 bases stayed unmatched. CDR3 loop: CASSRGTVGSYEQYF. In DNA, the CDR3 is TGTGCCAGCAGCCGAGGGACAGTAGGCTCCTACGAGCAGTACTTC.

V usage is TRBV18 and J usage is TRBJ2-7; 14 bases map to TRBD2. With 6 bases clipped from V and 5 bases from J, the junction kept 9 bases outside the gene matches. CDR1 and CDR2 from the germline V gene are KGHSH and LQKENI. The CDR3 is made up of 16 amino acids. The CDR3, as DNA: TGTGCCAGCTCTCAGACTAGCGGGAGGGGTAAAAACGAGCAGTACTTC. It codes for CASSQTSGRGKNEQYF.

This chain links TRBV5-1 with TRBJ2-5; D gene unclear. V lost 0 bases, J lost 4 bases, and 10 bases lay in between. The germline V gene encodes CDR1 SGHRS and CDR2 YFSETQ. The CDR3 totals 14 residues. CDR3 sequence (DNA): TGCGCCAGCAGCTTGGGGTTAGCTAGAGAGACCCAGTACTTC. It yields the protein CASSLGLARETQYF. The entire variable domain, with the rest obtained from reference TRBV5-1 and TRBJ2-5, is as follows: KAGVTQTPRYLIKTRGQQVTLSCSPISGHRSVSWYQQTPGQGLQFLFEYFSETQRNKGNFPGRFSGRQFSNSRSEMNVSTLELGDSALYLCASSLGLARETQYFGPGTRLLVL.

The V and J genes are TRBV7-6 and TRBJ1-1; TRBD1 aligns across 11 bases. J lost 1 base, V lost 6 bases, and 16 bases had no gene match. The CDR3 runs to 19 residues. CDR1 and CDR2 (germline): SGHVS, FNYEAQ. As DNA, the CDR3 is TGTGCCAGCAGTAAAAGAGGACCGGGACAGGGGGTTTCGAACACTGAAGCTTTCTTT. Translation: CASSKRGPGQGVSNTEAFF.

The V call is TRBV10-2, the J call TRBJ2-7; D gene ambiguous. This CDR3 spans 13 amino acids. CDR1 WSHSY and CDR2 SAAADI come from the germline V gene. V was shortened by 5 bases and J by 2 bases, with 10 bases between the two germline ends. CDR3: CASSTLGTYEQYF. DNA for the CDR3: TGCGCCAGCAGTACACTGGGGACCTACGAGCAGTACTTC.